The present TCR beta chain was sequenced within a study of T cell repertoires in cytomegalovirus infection. Background on the study: Indicated by public TCR beta signatures were CMV infection and matching HLA type.

The CDR3 totals 14 residues. V lost 3 bases and J lost 0, with 6 bases in between. Germline V gene lookup returns CDR1 ENHRY and CDR2 SYGVKD. In the case of this clonotype: Its specificity is unknown.

TCRdb reprocessed the reads via MiXCR and lists one record per CDR3 protein. The sample lists some 400,000 distinct CDR3 sequences, 31% seen once, with approximately 13% in the top ten. Study results and limitations: Dominant in the ex vivo response were TCR beta clonotypes restricted by HLA-C and specific for CMV.

This chain joins TRBV10-3 and TRBJ1-5; D gene unclear. Sequenced material: PBMCs. The source of this sequence is a human donor in good health (CMV status not recorded). Some clones in this sample may be carry-over from other donors' samples. This CDR3 is CAISDSSSNQPQHF. The CDR3 nucleotides read TGTGCCATCAGTGACAGTTCTAGCAATCAGCCCCAGCATTTT.